A few counts support the clone carrying this T cell receptor beta chain. Its cognate antigen is unknown. Germline trimming cut 4 bases from V and 3 bases from J; bases unmatched to any gene: 7. The germline CDR1 and CDR2 sequences are SGHAT and FQDESV (reference sequence). CDR3 size: 15 residues. TCRdb reprocessed the RT-PCR reads with MiXCR, giving one entry per CDR3 protein. Of 500,000 or so distinct CDR3 sequences in the sample, 15% to 20% were seen once. This sample was taken from a study of response to subunit inactivated influenza vaccine. Broader study findings: The study's authors posited that every seasonal influenza vaccination enlists few new T cells.

Here the sequenced sample was CD4+ T cells sorted from PBMCs, taken roughly 24 months after vaccination. This sequence originates from a man in his fifties or sixties who received an inactivated influenza vaccine. The chain uses TRBV11-1 and TRBJ2-5; TRBD2 matches 8 bases. The CDR3 DNA sequence: TGTGCCAGCAGCTGGCGAAAAGCGGGAGAAGAGACCCAGTACTTC. It is translated as CASSWRKAGEETQYF.